This T cell receptor (beta chain) appears in the sequencing data of a study of regulatory T cells in long-lasting Graves disease (dated by TCRdb to the early 2020s). About the investigation overall: Patients with newly diagnosed Graves' disease had been on antithyroid drugs for under 3 months. Persistent Graves' disease patients were compared with newly diagnosed Graves' disease patients by peripheral blood TCR sequencing and RNA sequencing. The study took place in China and was registered as a clinical trial. TCR sequencing covered around 13 persistent and roughly 20 newly diagnosed Graves' disease patients, some 33 samples in total.

A remark on this clonotype: It has no known antigen specificity. Base qualities are not at hand, and no much larger clone is one base apart.

The CDR3 spans 14 residues, from the cysteine through the phenylalanine. Just CDR3 DNA is preserved here, 42 bases in frame from base 1. CDR1 LNHDA and CDR2 SQIVND were looked up in the germline V gene (reference sequence). Compared with germline, V lacks 6 bases and J lacks 5 bases; bases without a gene match: 7. According to the study, the label for this sample's time point signals: newly diagnosed GD, antithyroid drugs for less than 3 months. For both TCR sequencing and RNA sequencing, RNA was extracted from PBMCs using TRIzol. Graves' disease was diagnosed according to American Thyroid Association guidelines. Recruitment of patients was carried out at an endocrinology department in Xi'an, China. Each patient gave around 9.2 milliliters of peripheral blood, collected in an EDTA anticoagulant tube. Ficoll Paque Plus density gradient separation was used to isolate PBMCs, and no further T cell sorting was done. RNA quality was checked with an Agilent 2100 Bioanalyzer and agarose gel, and concentration with a NanoDrop 2000.

What the authors observed across the whole study: Sequencing and analysis were limited to the TCR beta chain. TRBV28, TRBJ1-2 and TRBJ2-5 were preferentially used in persistent disease, while TRBV20-1 and TRBJ2-1 were favored in newly diagnosed disease. The authors acknowledged the small sample size as a limitation that may reduce accuracy. Patients with persistent disease shared more public clonotypes (over 2,500) than newly diagnosed patients did (966). Persistent Graves' disease patients showed lower TCR Shannon entropy and fewer highly expanded clones than newly diagnosed patients, suggesting clonal expansion. The study examined only peripheral blood because the primary lesion, thyroid tissue, could not be accessed.

The library relied on multiplex PCR. Sequencing was performed on an Illumina HiSeq 4000. To build TCR beta libraries, CDR3 regions were amplified by Arm-PCR using iRepertoire HTBI primers. Before sequencing, the PCR products underwent gel purification. On the study's bioinformatics: Gene usage analysis of CDR3 amino acid clonotypes relied on the roughly 60 TRBV and over 13 TRBJ segments identified across samples. COPE and FqMerger were used to merge the filtered high-quality paired reads into contigs. BLAST was used to align contigs to IMGT TRBV, TRBD and TRBJ reference genes, and CDR3 was defined according to IMGT. Clonotypes above 0.1% frequency were classified as highly expanded clones. Shannon entropy was used to measure repertoire diversity, and the Gini coefficient was used to measure V-J evenness. Public clonotypes were defined as clonotypes shared by more than one individual. In TCRdb, the public reads were trimmed at Q25 with fastp and aligned with MiXCR, with productive beta chains retained. Here each entry gathers all rows of one CDR3 protein and keeps the most common genes and DNA. TCRdb's processing, not the authors', yielded these V and J calls. Recorded for this sample are about half a million distinct CDR3 sequences; 9.5% to 15% of them occurred a single time. Together, the top ten hold 8.9% of the sample.

These data are also associated with another study on T cells in Graves' hyperthyroidism and ophthalmopathy. The second study's authors report: Graves' hyperthyroidism was defined as stable when no progression to ophthalmopathy occurred over 18 months of follow-up. Hyperthyroidism patients were newly diagnosed, had a disease duration of under 2 months, and were aged 18 to 65 years. Patients with uncontrolled infections, other autoimmune diseases, pregnancy or lactation were excluded. Clinical symptoms, serum thyroxine and TRAb, thyroid ultrasound, and orbital computed tomography formed the basis for the diagnoses. The TCR CDR3 was subjected to a first round of RT-PCR using the HTBI primer set and the Qiagen OneStep RT-PCR kit. Most expanded thyroid clonotypes (frequency above 0.001) were also detected in blood, a finding suggesting that blood repertoires may reflect thyroid immune responses. A 13 V-J signature model separated ophthalmopathy from stable hyperthyroidism, with over 85% sensitivity and roughly 81% specificity in cross-validation and 80%/75% in testing. In validation, the model predicted progression to ophthalmopathy with roughly 66% sensitivity and 72.22% specificity, a median of 6.5 months before onset. To identify TCR V-J signatures that set the groups apart, the researchers used a discovery cohort of more than 95 patients, made up of around 42 with Graves' ophthalmopathy and 57 with stable Graves' hyperthyroidism. Prospective prediction of ophthalmopathy was tested in an independent validation cohort consisting of 18 hyperthyroidism patients and some 15 patients who later progressed to ophthalmopathy. The 75 to 100 discovery patients were randomly split 7:3 into training and test sets. In addition, the study compared T-cell repertoires in thyroid tissue and in blood from 6 or 7 Graves' hyperthyroidism patients. After sampling, hyperthyroidism patients received methimazole starting at 30 mg daily, and ophthalmopathy patients received high-dose intravenous methylprednisolone. The libraries were constructed in a second round of multiplex PCR and then size-selected and purified. Libraries were sequenced paired-end with 100 bp reads on an Illumina HiSeq2000. SOAPnuke was used to process the raw data, with reads discarded if the reads contained adapters or uncalled bases, had a mean Phred below 15, or lacked an exact constant-primer or identifier match. COPE v1.2.5 was used to merge the high-quality paired reads, and each unique nucleotide sequence was defined as a clonotype. MiTCR v1.1 was used to align the clonotypes against IMGT TRBV, TRBD and TRBJ reference segments. Only V-J combinations with frequency above 0.0001, covering approximately 99% of repertoires, were analysed. The TCS score was defined as F50 (clonal expansion) divided by E x V (chaos), with BLOSUM62-based TCRdist calculated between CDR3 peptides within each V-J. Welch's t-statistics and random forest reduced fewer than 550 V-J features to about 13, which were used in a naive Bayes classifier (R e1071). Sample size was not statistically predetermined, and blinding of investigators to group allocation was not performed. The paper reports TCR Vbeta CDR3 sequencing of more than 120 peripheral blood samples: approximately 43 ophthalmopathy, under 85 hyperthyroidism and 17 progressor patients.

Sequencing was performed on peripheral blood mononuclear cells (PBMCs), taken at new diagnosis, from a patient treated with antithyroid drugs. The chain is assembled from TRBV19 and TRBJ2-3, and 8 junction bases match TRBD2. This clonotype was sampled from a woman aged 25 to 39 with Graves disease. Donor details come from another sample of the same person, matched by shared clones. The DNA sequence follows: TGTGCCAGTAGGGAGGCGGGAGGAGGAGATACGCAGTATTTT. This is translated as CASREAGGGDTQYF.